Each of the 13 T cell receptor beta chains below was sequenced from the same sample in a study of blood T cell repertoires in COVID-19 (dated by TCRdb to the early 2020s). The library was prepared using the immunoSEQ multiplex PCR assay. The immuneACCESS repertoire file appears here via TCRdb, limited to in-frame rearrangements. These files lack a portion of the clones; in checked studies, under half of the deficit traces to unresolved V genes, and the cause of the others is not known. The sample profile shows some 180,000 clones; 80% to 90% of them were found once. About 2.1% of the sample comes from the top ten. Sequencing was done on a sample of peripheral blood. The receptors stem from a woman of 80 years or more with acute or convalescent COVID-19.

The V call is TRBV5-1, the J call TRBJ1-3; D may be TRBD1 (6 bases). The germline V gene encodes CDR1 SGHRS and CDR2 YFSETQ. The length of the CDR3 is 15 residues. Trimming removed 0 bases from V and 4 bases from J, with 11 bases in between. CDR3: CASSLVAGAGNTIYF. DNA for the CDR3: TGCGCCAGCAGCTTGGTAGCAGGGGCAGGAAACACCATATATTTT.

The chain carries TRBV7-9 and TRBJ2-6, with 8 bases lining up with TRBD1. This CDR3 spans 15 amino acids. CDR1 is SEHNR and CDR2 is FQNEAQ in the germline V gene (reference sequence). V lost 3 bases to trimming and J lost 9 bases; unmatched junction nucleotides: 7. CDR3 protein: CASSLDGQGNNVLTF. The DNA of the CDR3 is TGTGCCAGCAGCTTGGACGGACAGGGTAACAACGTCCTGACTTTC.

The chain combines TRBV6-5 with TRBJ2-4; a possible D gene is TRBD1 (6 bases). The CDR3 has 14 amino acids. The V gene's germline CDR1 is MNHEY and CDR2 SVGAGI. Trimming cost V 5 bases and J 11 bases, with 19 bases left between them. CDR3: CASSIRDTHGVQYF. Written as DNA, the CDR3 is TGTGCCAGCAGTATCCGGGACACCCATGGTGTTCAGTACTTC.

In this sample, this clone turned up a few times. This chain uses TRBV19 with TRBJ2-1, with 12 bases matching TRBD1. The germline CDR1 and CDR2 sequences are LNHDA and SQIVND (reference sequence). CDR3 length: 16 amino acids. With 6 bases clipped from V and 9 bases from J, the junction kept 12 bases outside the gene matches. The CDR3, as DNA: TGTGCCAGTAGGACCCCGGGGACAGGGGGCTCGAGTGAGCAGTTCTTC. Protein sequence: CASRTPGTGGSSEQFF.

The chain joins TRBV6-5 to TRBJ2-1; TRBD2 agrees at 7 bases. Germline-derived CDR1 and CDR2 are MNHEY and SVGAGI. This CDR3 comprises 13 residues. J gave up 2 bases and V 11 bases, and 6 bases lay outside the gene matches. In DNA, the CDR3 is TGTGCCGCGGGTGGGGGGGCCTACAATGAGCAGTTCTTC. Amino acids: CAAGGGAYNEQFF.

This clone was counted a few times. V and J are TRBV9 and TRBJ2-7; D gene ambiguous. This CDR3 is built from 14 residues. V lost 0 bases and J lost 2, with 9 bases in between. Looked up from germline, CDR1 is SGDLS and CDR2 is YYNGEE. The CDR3, as DNA: TGTGCCAGCAGCGTAGAGGCAGGAACCTACGAGCAGTACTTC. Translated, it gives CASSVEAGTYEQYF.

This sequence joins TRBV6-6 and TRBJ2-1, with 8 bases that match TRBD1. The CDR3 is 12 residues long. Germline assignment: CDR1 MNHNY and CDR2 SVGAGI (reference sequence). The V gene end was trimmed by 5 bases and the J gene end by 13 bases; junction bases not matched to a gene: 7. The CDR3 protein is CASSADRGRQFF. CDR3 nucleotide sequence: TGTGCCAGCAGTGCCGACAGGGGACGCCAGTTCTTC.

The chain combines TRBV28 with TRBJ2-1, with 7 bases identical to TRBD1. There are 14 residues in the CDR3. Trimming cost V 7 bases and J 4 bases; bases outside gene matches: 7. Germline V CDR1 and CDR2: MDHEN, SYDVKM. CDR3 in amino acids: CASTPPGGYNEQFF. CDR3 DNA sequence: TGTGCCAGCACCCCCCCAGGGGGTTACAATGAGCAGTTCTTC.

The genes are TRBV5-1 and TRBJ2-1; possibly TRBD1 for D (5 bases). The V and J ends lost 0 bases and 7 bases respectively, with 14 bases between them. Germline V gives CDR1 SGHRS, CDR2 YFSETQ. The CDR3 runs to 15 residues. CDR3 protein: CASSLGRAEENEQFF. Written as DNA, the CDR3 is TGCGCCAGCAGCTTGGGCAGGGCCGAGGAGAATGAGCAGTTCTTC.

The chain carries TRBV7-9 and TRBJ2-2; the match to TRBD1 covers 8 bases. V gave up 7 bases and J gave up 6 bases; unmatched junction bases: 4. Germline CDR1 and CDR2: SEHNR and FQNEAQ (reference sequence). The CDR3 runs 13 residues. Here the CDR3 DNA reads TGTGCCAGCAACCAGGGGGCACCCGGGGAGCTGTTTTTT. It encodes CASNQGAPGELFF. The entire variable domain, with the rest obtained from reference TRBV7-9 and TRBJ2-2, is as follows: DTGVSQNPRHKITKRGQNVTFRCDPISEHNRLYWYRQTLGQGPEFLTYFQNEAQLEKSRLLSDRFSAERPKGSFSTLEIQRTEQGDSAMYLCASNQGAPGELFFGEGSRLTVL.

This sequence joins TRBV4-1 and TRBJ1-1; no clear D gene. Germline loops: CDR1 MGHRA, CDR2 YSYEKL. V lost 5 bases and J lost 0, with 10 bases in between. This CDR3 is built from 14 residues. The CDR3 here is CASSAVAMNTEAFF. CDR3 nucleotide sequence: TGCGCCAGCAGCGCAGTGGCCATGAACACTGAAGCTTTCTTT.

The chain carries TRBV30 and TRBJ1-2, with D possibly being TRBD1 (6 bases). The germline gives CDR1 GTSNPN, CDR2 SVGIG (reference sequence). The CDR3 spans 12 residues. The ends were cut back, 6 bases at V and 2 bases at J, with 10 bases in the middle. The CDR3 is CACSGVNYGYTF. The DNA for the CDR3 is TGTGCCTGCTCAGGGGTCAACTATGGCTACACCTTC.

The gene calls are TRBV24-1 and TRBJ1-5; D possibly corresponds to TRBD1 (5 bases). Deletions cut 3 bases from V and 7 bases from J, with 18 bases between. Germline V CDR1 and CDR2: KGHDR, SFDVKD. The CDR3 is 16 residues long. The CDR3 DNA reads TGTGCCACCAGTGATCCCAGCGGGGGGGACGAACAGCCCCAGCATTTT. Translation: CATSDPSGGDEQPQHF.